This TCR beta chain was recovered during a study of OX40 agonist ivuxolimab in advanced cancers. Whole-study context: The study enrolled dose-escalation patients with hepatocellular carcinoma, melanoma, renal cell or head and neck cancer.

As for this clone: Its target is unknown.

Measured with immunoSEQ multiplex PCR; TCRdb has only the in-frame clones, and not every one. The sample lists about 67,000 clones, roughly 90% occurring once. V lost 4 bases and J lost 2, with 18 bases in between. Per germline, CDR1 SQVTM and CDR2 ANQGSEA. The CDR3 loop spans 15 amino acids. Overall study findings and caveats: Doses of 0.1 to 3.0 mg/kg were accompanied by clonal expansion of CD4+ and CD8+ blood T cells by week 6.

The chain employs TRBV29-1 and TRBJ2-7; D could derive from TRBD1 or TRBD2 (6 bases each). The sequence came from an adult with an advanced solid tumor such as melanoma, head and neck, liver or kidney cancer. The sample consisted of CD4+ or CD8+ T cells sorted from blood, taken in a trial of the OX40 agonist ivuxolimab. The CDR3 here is CSVAVGGTMTYEQYF. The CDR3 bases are TGCAGCGTTGCGGTGGGGGGCACGATGACCTACGAGCAGTACTTC.